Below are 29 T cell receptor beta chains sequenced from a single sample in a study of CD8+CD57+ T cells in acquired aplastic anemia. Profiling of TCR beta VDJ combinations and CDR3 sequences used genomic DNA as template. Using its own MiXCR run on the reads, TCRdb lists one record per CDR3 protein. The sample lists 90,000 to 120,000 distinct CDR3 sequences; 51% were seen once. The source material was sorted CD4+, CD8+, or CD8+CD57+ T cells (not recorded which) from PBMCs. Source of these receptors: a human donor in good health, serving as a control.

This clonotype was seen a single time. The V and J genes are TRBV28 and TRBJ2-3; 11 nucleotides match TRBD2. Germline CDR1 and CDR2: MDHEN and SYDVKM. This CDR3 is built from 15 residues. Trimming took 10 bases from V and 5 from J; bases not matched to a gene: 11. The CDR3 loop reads CAILAGTSGLDTQYF. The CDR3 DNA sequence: TGTGCCATCCTTGCCGGGACTAGCGGATTAGATACGCAGTATTTT.

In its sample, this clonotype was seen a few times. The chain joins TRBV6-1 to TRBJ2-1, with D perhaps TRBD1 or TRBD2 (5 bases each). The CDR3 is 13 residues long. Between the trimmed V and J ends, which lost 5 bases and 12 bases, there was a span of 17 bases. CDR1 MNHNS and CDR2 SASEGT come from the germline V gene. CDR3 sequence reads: CASSQGDLGGQFF. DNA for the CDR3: TGTGCCAGCAGTCAGGGAGATTTGGGTGGGCAGTTCTTC.

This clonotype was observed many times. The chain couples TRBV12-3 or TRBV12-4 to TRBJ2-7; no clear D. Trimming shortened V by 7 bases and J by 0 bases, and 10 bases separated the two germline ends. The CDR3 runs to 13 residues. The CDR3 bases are TGTGCCAGCACCTATGACCCCTCCTACGAGCAGTACTTC. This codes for CASTYDPSYEQYF.

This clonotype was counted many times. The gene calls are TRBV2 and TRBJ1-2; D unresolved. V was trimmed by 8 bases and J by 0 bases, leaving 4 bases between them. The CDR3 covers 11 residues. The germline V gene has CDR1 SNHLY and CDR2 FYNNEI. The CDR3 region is CASASNYGYTF. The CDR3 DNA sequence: TGTGCCAGCGCATCTAACTATGGCTACACCTTC.

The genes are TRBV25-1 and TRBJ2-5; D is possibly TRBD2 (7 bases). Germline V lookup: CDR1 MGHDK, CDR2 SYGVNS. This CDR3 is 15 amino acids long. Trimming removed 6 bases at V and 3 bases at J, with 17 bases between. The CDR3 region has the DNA TGTGCCAGCAGCCCCCTGGGGGGGCAGGAAGAGACCCAGTACTTC. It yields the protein CASSPLGGQEETQYF.

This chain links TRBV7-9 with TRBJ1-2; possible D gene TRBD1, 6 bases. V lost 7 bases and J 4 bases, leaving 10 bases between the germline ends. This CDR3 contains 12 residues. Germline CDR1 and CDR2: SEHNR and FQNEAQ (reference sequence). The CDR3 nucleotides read TGTGCCAGCAAGATGGACAGCTATGGCTACACCTTC. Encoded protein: CASKMDSYGYTF. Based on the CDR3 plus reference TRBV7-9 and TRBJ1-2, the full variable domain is DTGVSQNPRHKITKRGQNVTFRCDPISEHNRLYWYRQTLGQGPEFLTYFQNEAQLEKSRLLSDRFSAERPKGSFSTLEIQRTEQGDSAMYLCASKMDSYGYTFGSGTRLTVV.

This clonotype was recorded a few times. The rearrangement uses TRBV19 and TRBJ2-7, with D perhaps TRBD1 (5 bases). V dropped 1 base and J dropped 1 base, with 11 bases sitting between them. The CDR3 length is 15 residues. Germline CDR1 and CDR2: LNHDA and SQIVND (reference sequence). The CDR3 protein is CASSIGLGVSYEQYF. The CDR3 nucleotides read TGTGCCAGTAGTATAGGGCTAGGGGTATCCTACGAGCAGTACTTC.

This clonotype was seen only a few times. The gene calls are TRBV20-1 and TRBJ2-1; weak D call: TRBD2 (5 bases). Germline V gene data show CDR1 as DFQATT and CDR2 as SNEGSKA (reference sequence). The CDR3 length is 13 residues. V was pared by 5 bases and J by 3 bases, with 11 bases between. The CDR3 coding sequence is TGCAGTGCTGAAGGCCGGGACTACAATGAGCAGTTCTTC. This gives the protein CSAEGRDYNEQFF.

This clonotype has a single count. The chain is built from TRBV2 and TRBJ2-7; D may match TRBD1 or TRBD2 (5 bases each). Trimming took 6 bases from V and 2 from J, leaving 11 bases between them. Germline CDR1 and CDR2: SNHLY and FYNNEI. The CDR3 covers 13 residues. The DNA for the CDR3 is TGTGCCAGCAGAGAGGGGCGGGCCTACGAGCAGTACGTC. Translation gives CASREGRAYEQYV.

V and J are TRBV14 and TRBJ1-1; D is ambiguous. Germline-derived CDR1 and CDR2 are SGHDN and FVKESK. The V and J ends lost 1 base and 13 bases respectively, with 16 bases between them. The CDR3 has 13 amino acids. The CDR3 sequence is CASSQGQLKADFF. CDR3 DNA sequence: TGTGCCAGCAGCCAAGGGCAGCTAAAGGCCGATTTCTTT.

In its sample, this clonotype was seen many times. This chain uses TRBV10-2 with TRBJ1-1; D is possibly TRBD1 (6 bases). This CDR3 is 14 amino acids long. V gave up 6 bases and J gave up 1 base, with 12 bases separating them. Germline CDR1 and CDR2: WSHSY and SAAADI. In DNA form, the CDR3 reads TGCGCCAGCAGGGGGGGGGGGCGGAACACTGAAGCTTTCTTT. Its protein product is CASRGGGRNTEAFF.

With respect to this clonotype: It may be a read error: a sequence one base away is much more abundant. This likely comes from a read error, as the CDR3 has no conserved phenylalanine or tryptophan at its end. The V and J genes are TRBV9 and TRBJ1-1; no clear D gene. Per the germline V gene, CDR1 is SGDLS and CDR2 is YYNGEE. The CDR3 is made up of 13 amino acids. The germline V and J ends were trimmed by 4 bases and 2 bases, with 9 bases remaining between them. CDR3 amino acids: CASSPLGNTEAFL. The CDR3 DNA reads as TGTGCCAGCAGCCCCTTGGGCAACACTGAAGCTTTCCTT.

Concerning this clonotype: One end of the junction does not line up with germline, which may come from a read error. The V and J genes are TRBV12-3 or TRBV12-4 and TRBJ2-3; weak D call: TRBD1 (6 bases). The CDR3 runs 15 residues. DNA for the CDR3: TGTGCCGGCAGTTTTCCCAGGGGAGGCACAGATACGCAGTATTTT. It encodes CAGSFPRGGTDTQYF.

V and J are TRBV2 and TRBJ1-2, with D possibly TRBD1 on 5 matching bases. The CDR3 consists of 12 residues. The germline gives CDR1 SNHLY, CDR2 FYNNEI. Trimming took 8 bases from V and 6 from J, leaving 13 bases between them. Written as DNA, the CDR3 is TGTGCCAGCGGAGGACAATCCAATGGCTACACCTTC. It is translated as CASGGQSNGYTF.

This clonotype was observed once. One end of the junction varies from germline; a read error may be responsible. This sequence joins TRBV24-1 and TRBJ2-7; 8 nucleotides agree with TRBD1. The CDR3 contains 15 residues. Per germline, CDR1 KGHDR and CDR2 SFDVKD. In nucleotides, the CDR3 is TGTGCCACTAGTGATCCCGGGACAGGTGCCTGCGAGCAGTACTTC. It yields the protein CATSDPGTGACEQYF.

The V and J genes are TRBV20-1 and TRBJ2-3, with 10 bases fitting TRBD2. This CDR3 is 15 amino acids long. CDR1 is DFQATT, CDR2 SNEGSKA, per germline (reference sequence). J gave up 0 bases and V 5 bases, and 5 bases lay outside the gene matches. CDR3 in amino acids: CSALTSGVSTDTQYF. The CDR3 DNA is TGCAGTGCTTTAACTAGCGGGGTGAGCACAGATACGCAGTATTTT.

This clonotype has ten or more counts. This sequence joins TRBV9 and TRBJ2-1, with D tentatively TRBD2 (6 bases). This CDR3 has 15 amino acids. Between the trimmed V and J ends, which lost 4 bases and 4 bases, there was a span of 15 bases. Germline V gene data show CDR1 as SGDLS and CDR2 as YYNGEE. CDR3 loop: CASSSAGLLYNEQFF. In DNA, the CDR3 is TGTGCCAGCAGCTCCGCGGGGCTCCTATACAATGAGCAGTTCTTC. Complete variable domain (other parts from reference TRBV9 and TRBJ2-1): DSGVTQTPKHLITATGQRVTLRCSPRSGDLSVYWYQQSLDQGLQFLIQYYNGEERAKGNILERFSAQQFPDLHSELNLSSLELGDSALYFCASSSAGLLYNEQFFGPGTRLTVL.

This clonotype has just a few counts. CDR3 loop: CASRLAGGQEETQYF. CDR3 coding DNA: TGTGCCAGCAGGCTGGCGGGGGGGCAGGAAGAGACCCAGTACTTC. The genes are TRBV12-3 or TRBV12-4 and TRBJ2-5; TRBD2 matches at 9 bases. This CDR3 contains 15 residues. With V trimmed by 6 bases and J by 3 bases, 8 bases remained unmatched.

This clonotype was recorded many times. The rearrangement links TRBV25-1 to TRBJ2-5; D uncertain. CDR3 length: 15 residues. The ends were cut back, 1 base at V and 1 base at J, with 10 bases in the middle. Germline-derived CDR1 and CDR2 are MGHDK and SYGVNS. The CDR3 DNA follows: TGTGCCAGCAGTGAATTGACGGCAGCCCAAGAGACCCAGTACTTC. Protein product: CASSELTAAQETQYF.

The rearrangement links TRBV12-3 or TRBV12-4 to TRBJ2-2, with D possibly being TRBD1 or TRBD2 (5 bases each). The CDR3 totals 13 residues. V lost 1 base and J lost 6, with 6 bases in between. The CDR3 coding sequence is TGTGCCAGCAGTTTAGTGGGGGCCGGGGAGCTGTTTTTT. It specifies CASSLVGAGELFF.

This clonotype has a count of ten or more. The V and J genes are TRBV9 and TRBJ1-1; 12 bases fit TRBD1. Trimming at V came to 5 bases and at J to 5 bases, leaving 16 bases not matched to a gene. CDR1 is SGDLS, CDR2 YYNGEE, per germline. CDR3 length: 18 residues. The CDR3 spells CASSTVPGTGGGRTEAFF. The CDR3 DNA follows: TGTGCCAGCAGTACTGTCCCCGGGACAGGGGGCGGACGGACTGAAGCTTTCTTT.

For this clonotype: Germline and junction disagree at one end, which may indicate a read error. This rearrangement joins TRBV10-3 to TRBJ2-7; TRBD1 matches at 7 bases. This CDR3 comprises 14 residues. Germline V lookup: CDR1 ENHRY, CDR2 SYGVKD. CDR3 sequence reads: CAMSEDRHSYEQYF. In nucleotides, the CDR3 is TGTGCCATGAGTGAGGACAGGCATTCCTACGAGCAGTACTTC.

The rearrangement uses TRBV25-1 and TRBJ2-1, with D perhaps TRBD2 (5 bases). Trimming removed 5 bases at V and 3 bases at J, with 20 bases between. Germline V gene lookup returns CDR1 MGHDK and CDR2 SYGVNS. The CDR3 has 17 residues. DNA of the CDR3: TGTGCCAGCAGTCACTCCCGGTCGTCAGGAGGCTACAATGAGCAGTTCTTC. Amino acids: CASSHSRSSGGYNEQFF.

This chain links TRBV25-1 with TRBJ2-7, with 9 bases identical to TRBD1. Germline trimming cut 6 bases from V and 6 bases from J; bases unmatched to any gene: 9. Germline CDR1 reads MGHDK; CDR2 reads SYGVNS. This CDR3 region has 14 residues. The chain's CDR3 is CASRPGQGVGEQYF. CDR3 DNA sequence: TGTGCCAGCAGACCGGGACAGGGAGTCGGCGAGCAGTACTTC.

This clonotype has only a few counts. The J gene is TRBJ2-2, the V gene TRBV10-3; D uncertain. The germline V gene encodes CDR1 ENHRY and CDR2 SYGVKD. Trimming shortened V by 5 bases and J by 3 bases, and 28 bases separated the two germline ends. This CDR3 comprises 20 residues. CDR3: CAISTPPPGQRTLDTGELFF. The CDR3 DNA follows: TGTGCCATCAGTACTCCCCCGCCGGGCCAAAGGACGTTGGACACCGGGGAGCTGTTTTTT.

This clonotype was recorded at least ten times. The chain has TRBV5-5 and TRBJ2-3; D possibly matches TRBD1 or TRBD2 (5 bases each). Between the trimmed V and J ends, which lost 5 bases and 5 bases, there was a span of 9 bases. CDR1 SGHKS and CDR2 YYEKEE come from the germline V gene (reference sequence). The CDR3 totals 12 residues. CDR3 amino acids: CASSWDGDTQYF. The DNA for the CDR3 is TGTGCCAGCAGTTGGGACGGAGATACGCAGTATTTT.

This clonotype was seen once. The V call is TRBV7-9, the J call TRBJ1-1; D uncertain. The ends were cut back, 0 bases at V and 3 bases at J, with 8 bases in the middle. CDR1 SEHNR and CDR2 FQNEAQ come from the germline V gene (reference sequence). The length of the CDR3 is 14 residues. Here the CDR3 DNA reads TGTGCCAGCAGCTTAGCGGTGCAGGACACTGAAGCTTTCTTT. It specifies CASSLAVQDTEAFF. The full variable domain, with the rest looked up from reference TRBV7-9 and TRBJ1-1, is DTGVSQNPRHKITKRGQNVTFRCDPISEHNRLYWYRQTLGQGPEFLTYFQNEAQLEKSRLLSDRFSAERPKGSFSTLEIQRTEQGDSAMYLCASSLAVQDTEAFFGQGTRLTVV.

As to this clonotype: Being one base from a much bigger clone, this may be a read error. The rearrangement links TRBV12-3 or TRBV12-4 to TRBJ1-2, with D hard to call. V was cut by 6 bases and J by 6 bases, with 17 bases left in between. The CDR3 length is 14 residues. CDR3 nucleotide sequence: TGTGCCAGCAGACTGGACGTAACTCAGGATGGCTACACCTTC. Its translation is CASRLDVTQDGYTF.

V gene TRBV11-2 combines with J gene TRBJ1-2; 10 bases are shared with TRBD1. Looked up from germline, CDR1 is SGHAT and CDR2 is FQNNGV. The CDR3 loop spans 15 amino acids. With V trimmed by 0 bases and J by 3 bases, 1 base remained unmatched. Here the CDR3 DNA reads TGTGCCAGCAGCTTAGATGGGACAGGGGACTATGGCTACACCTTC. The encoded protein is CASSLDGTGDYGYTF.